Sequencing of this T cell receptor beta chain was carried out in a study of cytomegalovirus exposure and HLA in healthy donors. PCR used 60 Vbeta primers and 13 Jbeta primers. Some clones are missing from TCRdb's copy, which holds only in-frame ones; the method was immunoSEQ multiplex PCR. The sample carries about 220,000 clones, roughly 82% recorded once. The CDR3 contains 14 residues. With V trimmed by 7 bases and J by 1 base, 7 bases remained unmatched. Germline lookup yields CDR1 SGDLS and CDR2 YYNGEE. The sequenced material came from PBMCs. The receptor's source is a middle-aged woman in good health and CMV-seropositive. V is TRBV9 and J is TRBJ2-5; 7 bases are shared with TRBD2. The CDR3 protein is CASVRLAAQETQYF. In DNA form, the CDR3 reads TGTGCCAGCGTCAGACTAGCTGCCCAAGAGACCCAGTACTTC.